This TCR beta chain is drawn from a study of post-analysis software for immune sequencing data. In the study overall: Relapsing-remitting, secondary progressive and progressive-relapsing multiple sclerosis courses were included.

Whole-study results and caveats: The study found TRBV5-6, TRBV5-1 and TRBV20-1 among about five TRBV segments more frequent in patients than controls.

Note on this clonotype: Its antigen remains unidentified.

Germline V lookup: CDR1 MNHEY, CDR2 SVGEGT. With V trimmed by 6 bases and J by 0 bases, 5 bases remained unmatched. This CDR3 spans 14 amino acids. The authors incorporated unique molecular identifiers into the TCR beta cDNA libraries. TCRdb passed the PCR reads through MiXCR, listing each CDR3 protein once. Seen here are roughly 400,000 distinct CDR3 sequences, approximately 39% observed once, and the top ten hold under 9%. This clonotype was sampled from a girl aged 2-15 years with multiple sclerosis. Sequenced: blood. V usage is TRBV6-2 or TRBV6-3 and J usage is TRBJ2-7, with 7 positions matching TRBD2. In DNA form, the CDR3 reads TGTGCCAGCAGCCACCGGGACTACTCCTACGAGCAGTACTTC. Residues: CASSHRDYSYEQYF.